This T cell receptor (beta chain) emerged from a study of T cells in Graves' hyperthyroidism and ophthalmopathy. This clonotype was counted many times. There are 14 residues in the CDR3. The germline V gene has CDR1 KGHDR and CDR2 SFDVKD. V lost 5 bases and J lost 2, with 10 bases in between. TCR beta CDR3 regions were amplified from RNA. First-round RT-PCR of the TCR CDR3 relied on the HTBI primer set. A single record per CDR3 protein comes from TCRdb applying MiXCR to the multiplex PCR reads. The repertoire has more than 250,000 distinct CDR3 sequences, roughly 15% of them found once; the top ten carry under 35%.

The specimen was blood. This receptor was obtained from a woman aged 45-60 years with Graves' hyperthyroidism that later progressed to Graves' ophthalmopathy. The V gene is TRBV24-1, the J gene TRBJ2-3, with unresolved D. For the CDR3, the DNA is TGTGCCACCAGTGGGAGACTGGCCACAGATACGCAGTATTTT. It codes for CATSGRLATDTQYF.